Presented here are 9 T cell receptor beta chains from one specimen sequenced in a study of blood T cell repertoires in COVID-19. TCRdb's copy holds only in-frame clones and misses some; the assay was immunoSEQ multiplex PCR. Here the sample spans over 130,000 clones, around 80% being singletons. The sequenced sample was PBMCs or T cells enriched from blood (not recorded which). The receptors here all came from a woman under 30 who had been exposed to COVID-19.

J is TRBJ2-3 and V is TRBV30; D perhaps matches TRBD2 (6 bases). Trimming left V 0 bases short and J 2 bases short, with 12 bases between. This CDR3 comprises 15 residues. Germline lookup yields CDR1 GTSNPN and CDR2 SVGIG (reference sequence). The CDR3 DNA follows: TGTGCCTGGAGTGTACAAGGAGGGGACACAGATACGCAGTATTTT. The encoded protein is CAWSVQGGDTDTQYF.

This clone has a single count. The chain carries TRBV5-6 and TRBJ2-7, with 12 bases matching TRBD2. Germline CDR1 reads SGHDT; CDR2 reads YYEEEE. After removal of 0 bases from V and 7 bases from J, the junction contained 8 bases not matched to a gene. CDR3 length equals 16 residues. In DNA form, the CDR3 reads TGTGCCAGCAGCTTGGATCTAGCGGGAGGGCCGGGGGAGCAGTACTTC. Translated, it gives CASSLDLAGGPGEQYF. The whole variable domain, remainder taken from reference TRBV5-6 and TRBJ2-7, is DAGVTQSPTHLIKTRGQQVTLRCSPKSGHDTVSWYQQALGQGPQFIFQYYEEEERQRGNFPDRFSGHQFPNYSSELNVNALLLGDSALYLCASSLDLAGGPGEQYFGPGTRLTVT.

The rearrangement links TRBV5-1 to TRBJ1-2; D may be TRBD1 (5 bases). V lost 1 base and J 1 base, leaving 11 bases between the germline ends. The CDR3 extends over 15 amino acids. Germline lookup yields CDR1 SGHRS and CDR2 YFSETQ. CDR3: CASSLSDSLNYGYTF. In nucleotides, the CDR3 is TGCGCCAGCAGCTTGTCCGACAGCCTTAACTATGGCTACACCTTC.

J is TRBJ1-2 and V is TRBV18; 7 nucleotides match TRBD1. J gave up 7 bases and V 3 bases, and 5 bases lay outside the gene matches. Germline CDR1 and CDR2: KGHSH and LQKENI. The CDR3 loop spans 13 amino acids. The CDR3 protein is CASSPDRVGGYTF. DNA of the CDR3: TGTGCCAGCTCACCCGACAGGGTTGGTGGCTACACCTTC.

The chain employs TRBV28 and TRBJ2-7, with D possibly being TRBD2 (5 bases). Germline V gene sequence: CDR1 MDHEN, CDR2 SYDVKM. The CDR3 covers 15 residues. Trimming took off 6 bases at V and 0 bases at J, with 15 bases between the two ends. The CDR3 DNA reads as TGTGCCAGCAGAAAATTCGCGGGTTTCTCCTACGAGCAGTACTTC. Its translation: CASRKFAGFSYEQYF.

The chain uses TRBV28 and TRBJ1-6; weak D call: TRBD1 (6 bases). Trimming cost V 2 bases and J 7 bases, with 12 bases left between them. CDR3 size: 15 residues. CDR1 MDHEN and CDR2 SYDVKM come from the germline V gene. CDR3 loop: CASSLVQGFNSPLHF. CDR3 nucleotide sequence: TGTGCCAGCAGTTTAGTTCAGGGGTTCAATTCACCCCTCCACTTT.

The CDR3 coding sequence is TGCGCCAGCAGCCGTTCGACTAGCACCAATTACGAGCAGTACTTC. This sequence encodes CASSRSTSTNYEQYF. The chain links TRBV4-1 to TRBJ2-7, with 7 bases matching TRBD2. The CDR3 loop spans 15 amino acids. Germline CDR1 is MGHRA and CDR2 is YSYEKL. Trimming at V came to 4 bases and at J to 4 bases, leaving 10 bases not matched to a gene.

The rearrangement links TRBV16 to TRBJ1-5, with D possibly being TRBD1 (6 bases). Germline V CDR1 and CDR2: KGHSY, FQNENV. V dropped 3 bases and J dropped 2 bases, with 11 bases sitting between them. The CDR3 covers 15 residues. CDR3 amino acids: CASSHYRDGNQPQHF. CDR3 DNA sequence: TGTGCCAGCAGCCACTACAGGGACGGCAATCAGCCCCAGCATTTT.

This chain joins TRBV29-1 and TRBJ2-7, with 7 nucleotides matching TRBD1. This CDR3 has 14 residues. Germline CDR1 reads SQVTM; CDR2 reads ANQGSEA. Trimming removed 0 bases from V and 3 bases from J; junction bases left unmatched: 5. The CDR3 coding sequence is TGCAGCGTTGAAGAAGGCGCAGGGGGCTACGAGCAGTACTTC. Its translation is CSVEEGAGGYEQYF.